This T cell receptor (beta chain) appears in the sequencing data of a study of T cells after yellow fever vaccination (dated by TCRdb to about 2019). About the full investigation: Libraries from fractions with low cell numbers were prepared with the SMART-Seq v4 Ultra Low Input RNA kit. To track T-cell clones before and after primary and booster YFV17D yellow fever vaccination, bulk TCR alpha and beta repertoires were sequenced longitudinally. Two healthy male donors, one aged 18 to 29 and one aged 30 to 40 years, made up the cohort. Blood samples were taken at several timepoints before and after primary and secondary immunization, and bulk PBMC replicates and cell subsets were isolated.

What the study reported, not specific to this receptor: The study included only a couple of donors, which limits how far the findings can be generalized. Computational filtering was needed because FACS-sorted repertoires could contain abundant contaminating clonotypes from the bulk population. A small share of clonotypes was detected in both CD4 and CD8 compartments, with the overlap likely arising from convergent recombination. Most clones expanded after primary vaccination were re-detected after the booster (just under 97% of CD4 and more than 70% of CD8), suggesting broad memory maintenance. Compared with the primary T-cell response, the secondary T-cell response was faster but weaker, reaching its peak on day 5 rather than on day 15.

The germline V gene specifies KGHSH as CDR1 and LQKENI as CDR2. The CDR3 covers 16 residues, taking in both the cysteine and the phenylalanine. The retained sequence is limited to the CDR3, 48 bases, with the frame set at the first base. Cut back by 1 base and 6 bases, the V and J ends lie 15 bases apart. Comments on this clonotype: Its target antigen remains unknown. Base qualities are not provided; no much larger clone lies one nucleotide away.

TCR cDNA was made using 5'RACE template switching, a step that added a universal primer site and unique molecular identifiers. Priming for cDNA synthesis came from both the TCR alpha and TCR beta constant segments. Library amplification involved two PCR steps, and the second step added sample barcodes and sequencing adapters. Libraries were sequenced on Illumina HiSeq 2500 (2x100 bp) or NovaSeq (2x150 bp). Under the source paper's analysis protocol: MIGEC handled demultiplexing of reads and collapsing into UMI consensus sequences, while MiXCR performed V(D)J alignment. Clonotypes responding to the vaccine were identified with edgeR on replicate PBMC samples, with the criteria of FDR below 0.01 and a log2 fold change above 5 up to day 15. Each bulk clonotype was labeled CD4 or CD8 based on which sequenced repertoire, CD4 or CD8, contained the clonotype at higher abundance. The public reads were run again by TCRdb, first through fastp at Q25 and then through MiXCR, and only productive beta chains were kept. Each CDR3 protein gets just one entry, which takes the most common genes and DNA from the rows behind it. TCRdb's processing, not the authors', yielded these V and J calls. A total of about 580,000 distinct CDR3 sequences appear in this sample, about a sixth of them only once. The ten most abundant clones make up 15% to 20% of the sample.

The treatment or condition tag for this specimen amounts to: live attenuated yellow fever vaccine strain. At every blood-draw timepoint, two biological replicates of bulk PBMCs were collected. PBMCs were isolated from peripheral blood using a standard Ficoll-Paque protocol. TriZol was used to extract RNA from bulk PBMCs, from CD4 and CD8 fractions, and from dextramer-positive and dextramer-negative fractions. This sequence was found in a man aged 18 to 35 who received the YFV17D yellow fever vaccine. This specimen was PBMCs, taken about 5 days after the first yellow fever vaccination. The rearrangement joined TRBV18 to TRBJ2-2, and possibly TRBD2, on 6 matching bases. The CDR3 is CASSPLRDFSSGELFF. The base sequence is TGTGCCAGCTCACCACTCCGGGACTTCTCATCCGGGGAGCTGTTTTTT.